Shown below are 2 T cell receptor beta chains from a single sample sequenced in a study of CD8+ T cells in alopecia areata (dated by TCRdb to between 2017 and 2018). The treatment or condition label here, explained by the study, means: oral pan-JAK inhibitor, 5-10 mg twice daily. Libraries were constructed by the immunoSEQ multiplex PCR assay. For TCR sequencing, RNA was extracted from every sample and reverse transcribed into cDNA to serve as template. Not all clones reach the TCRdb copy of this immuneACCESS table, which keeps in-frame sequences only. Checked studies attribute under half of the gap to unresolved V genes and leave the rest unexplained. For this sample the table gives some 190,000 clones, of which approximately 49% were detected only once. 10% of the sample goes to the ten largest clones. The sequencing used CD8+ T cells sorted from blood, collected at approximately week 52, from a patient treated with tofacitinib. Source of these receptors: a human donor with alopecia areata.

V and J are TRBV7-8 and TRBJ2-7; D uncertain. Trimming shortened V by 2 bases and J by 4 bases, and 9 bases separated the two germline ends. This CDR3 region has 13 residues. Per the germline V gene, CDR1 is SGHVS and CDR2 is FQNEAQ. CDR3 DNA sequence: TGTGCCAGCAGCTTAAACGTAGGGTACGAGCAGTACTTC. Protein: CASSLNVGYEQYF.

The V call is TRBV7-9, the J call TRBJ2-7, with 7 bases aligning to TRBD1. Germline V gives CDR1 SEHNR, CDR2 FQNEAQ (reference sequence). With V trimmed by 5 bases and J by 3 bases, 16 bases remained unmatched. The CDR3 extends over 17 amino acids. The CDR3 reads CASSNGRGDRHFYEQYF. DNA of the CDR3: TGTGCCAGCAGCAATGGACGAGGGGACAGACATTTCTACGAGCAGTACTTC.